The present TCR beta chain was sequenced within a study of vaccination and CD4 T cells after COVID-19 (dated by TCRdb to between 2021 and 2024). About the study as a whole: Convalescent patients had a positive SARS-CoV-2 result on nasal swab PCR, and of these patients, several had mild disease and one had severe disease. Six males and four females were included in the convalescent cohort, with two Hispanic individuals, seven Caucasians, two Asians and one multiracial person represented. Participants received two doses of either the Pfizer-BioNTech BNT162b2 vaccine (n=8) or the Moderna mRNA-1273 vaccine (n=2). Post-COVID blood samples from convalescent patients were collected a median of roughly 100 days after diagnosis, with a range of 35 to 161 days. Post-vaccine blood samples were taken a median of about 72 days after the second vaccine dose, with a range of roughly 13 to 250 days. Culture stimuli were overlapping spike peptide pools from SARS-CoV-2 and from the common cold coronaviruses HCoV-NL63, HCoV-OC43 and HCoV-229E. Control cultures used a CEFX viral epitope pool as positive control, an HIV-1 Nef peptide pool as negative control, or no peptide. The spike-specific CD4+ TCR repertoire was compared before and after mRNA vaccination in about nine COVID-19 convalescent patients and several infection-naive healthy vaccine recipients. Points the paper makes about the study in general: In convalescent patients, a median roughly 88% of post-vaccine SARS-CoV-2-reactive clones were detected only after vaccination, suggesting vaccine-specific priming. Nearly all vaccine-specific clones in convalescent patients (304 of 307) were mono-reactive for SARS-CoV-2 spike rather than cross-reactive with common cold coronaviruses. An increase in the median number of SARS-CoV-2-reactive clonotypes from around 20 after infection to 38 after vaccination was observed, but the change was not found to be significant. Relatively few convalescent patients were included in the study, and early timepoints after natural infection were not analyzed.

Per the germline V gene, MGHDK is the CDR1 and SYGVNS is the CDR2. Relative to germline, V is missing 2 bases and J is missing 1 base, with 7 bases of the junction outside any gene match. From cysteine to phenylalanine, the CDR3 is 17 amino acids long. Just the 51-base CDR3 DNA is kept, in frame starting at base 1. Comment on this clonotype: The target of this receptor is not known. No per-base quality is available; no much larger clone lies one base away.

The treatment or condition label, as the study defines it: roughly 10-day PBMC culture with coronavirus spike peptide pools or control peptides (ViraFEST assay). The ViraFEST assay, used in the study, expanded antigen-specific T cells with peptide pools and then identified the expanded clonotypes through TCR sequencing. The positive SARS-CoV-2 PCR tests of the convalescent patients were dated from March to December 2020, before the Alpha, Beta and Delta variants emerged in the United States. Under 2.5 million PBMCs per well were cultured in IMDM with 5% human AB serum and 9 to 10 IU/ml IL-2, plus 10 ug/ml peptide pools. On days 3 and 7, half of the culture medium was replaced with fresh IL-2-containing medium. After approximately 10 days of culture, CD4+ T cells were isolated by negative selection using the EasySep CD4+ T cell isolation kit. Ficoll-Paque Plus gradient centrifugation was used to isolate PBMCs from whole blood, and the isolated PBMCs were then either used fresh or cryopreserved at -140C. Each culture condition was generally run in triplicate wells.

Library preparation used PCR. DNA from cultured CD4+ T cells was subjected to TCR sequencing with the Oncomine TCR Beta short-read assay at the Johns Hopkins FTIC core. The QIAamp micro DNA kit was used to extract genomic DNA from the cultured CD4+ T cells. Oncomine TCR Beta libraries from cultured CD4+ T cells were pooled using unique dual indexes and sequenced on an Illumina iSeq 100. The original pipeline was this. Non-productive sequences were filtered out, and CDR3s that did not start with C, did not end with F or W, or were shorter than 7 amino acids were discarded. The MANAFEST web application identified antigen-specific clonotypes by comparing peptide-stimulated wells against reference wells and other culture wells. Positive clones required FDR below 0.05, an odds ratio above 5, and productive frequency above 0.1% in at least two of three replicate wells. Cross-reactive clonotypes were defined as significantly expanded in both SARS-CoV-2 spike wells and at least one common cold coronavirus spike condition. Using R version 3.6.1, CDR3 homology was evaluated through Levenshtein distances (stringdist) along with unrooted phylogenetic trees (ape). In-frame beta chains were kept once TCRdb had trimmed the public reads at Q25 with fastp and called clones with MiXCR. Each entry merges the rows of one CDR3 protein and shows their most common DNA and genes. The V and J calls were determined by TCRdb, not by the authors. For this sample the table gives about 15,000 distinct CDR3 sequences, of which under 60% were detected only once. The top ten clonotypes cover 13% of the sample.

Sequencing was done on a sample of CD4+ T cells from blood, cultured in vitro. Recombination joined TRBV25-1 with TRBJ2-2; 7 nucleotides in the junction match TRBD2. This receptor was obtained from a human donor who had recovered from COVID-19. The DNA is TGTGCCAGCAGTGAACCTAGCGGTGGTGGGAACACCGGGGAGCTGTTTTTT. This codes for CASSEPSGGGNTGELFF.